Listed below are T cell receptor beta chains from one sample, sequenced in a study of response to subunit inactivated influenza vaccine. In TCRdb, the RT-PCR reads were re-called with MiXCR into one record per CDR3 protein. The sample contains hundreds of thousands of distinct CDR3 sequences, approximately 13% of which appear only once. The sample was PBMCs from blood, taken around two weeks before vaccination. These receptors originate from a man over 45 who received an inactivated influenza vaccine. Both conserved end residues are part of each CDR3. Each record gives: D gene, V gene, J gene, clone size, CDR3 protein, CDR3 DNA. The D gene is left open where the match is weak. Some rows mark clone size as missing; the rest say once, few, many or name a class of expanded clone.

.	TRBV3-1	TRBJ1-5	.	CASSPRGGPQHF	TGTGCCAGCAGCCCCCGAGGGGGGCCCCAGCATTTT
.	TRBV5-4	TRBJ2-5	.	CASSFGTETQYF	TGTGCCAGCAGCTTCGGGACGGAGACCCAGTACTTC
TRBD2	TRBV28	TRBJ2-3	many	CASSRTSGRNTQYF	TGTGCCAGCAGCCGGACTAGCGGGAGGAATACGCAGTATTTT
.	TRBV7-9	TRBJ2-7	few	CASSLGGRTYEQYF	TGTGCCAGCAGCTTGGGCGGCCGGACCTACGAGCAGTACTTC
TRBD1	TRBV18	TRBJ2-7	.	CASSPRQGMDEQYF	TGTGCCAGCTCACCAAGACAGGGGATGGACGAGCAGTACTTC
.	TRBV20-1	TRBJ2-5	few	CSGRHQETQYF	TGCAGTGGACGCCATCAAGAGACCCAGTACTTC
TRBD1	TRBV25-1	TRBJ2-7	.	CASSESSGTGGYEQYF	TGTGCCAGCAGTGAATCTTCCGGGACAGGGGGCTACGAGCAGTACTTC
TRBD2	TRBV10-3	TRBJ2-5	.	CAISASLAGPQGTQYF	TGTGCCATCAGTGCAAGCCTAGCGGGGCCCCAGGGGACCCAGTACTTC
TRBD1	TRBV5-6	TRBJ2-1	few	CASSPGLGQGIEGSYNEQFF	TGTGCCAGCAGCCCTGGATTGGGACAGGGGATTGAAGGATCCTACAATGAGCAGTTCTTC
.	TRBV6-2/TRBV6-3	TRBJ2-7	many	CASSYYIYEQYF	TGTGCCAGCAGTTACTACATCTACGAGCAGTACTTC
TRBD2	TRBV4-2	TRBJ2-5	few	CASSQEWLAGGEETQYF	TGTGCCAGCAGCCAAGAATGGCTAGCGGGAGGCGAAGAGACCCAGTACTTC
.	TRBV12-3/TRBV12-4	TRBJ2-4	many	CASSSGLGIQYF	TGTGCCAGCAGCTCCGGGCTGGGCATTCAGTACTTC
.	TRBV7-3	TRBJ1-1	.	CASSSRRGTEAFF	TGTGCCAGCAGCTCAAGACGGGGCACTGAAGCTTTCTTT
.	TRBV7-7	TRBJ1-4	.	CAVPGARLEKLFF	TGTGCCGTCCCGGGGGCCCGGCTTGAAAAACTGTTTTTT
.	TRBV24-1	TRBJ1-5	few	CATSEHGKAQPQHF	TGTGCCACCAGTGAACACGGAAAAGCCCAGCCCCAGCATTTT
TRBD2	TRBV28	TRBJ2-5	.	CASSYRLAGAQETQYF	TGTGCCAGCAGTTACAGACTAGCGGGAGCACAAGAGACCCAGTACTTC
.	TRBV20-1	TRBJ2-7	.	CSARHDEQYF	TGCAGTGCAAGACACGACGAGCAGTACTTC
TRBD2	TRBV5-6	TRBJ2-1	.	CASSLEMMSSGGESSYNEQFF	TGTGCCAGCAGCTTGGAAATGATGTCTAGCGGGGGGGAAAGCTCCTACAATGAGCAGTTCTTC
TRBD2	TRBV10-2	TRBJ2-1	.	CASSDGVTGGLYNEQFF	TGCGCCAGCAGTGACGGGGTTACGGGGGGGCTTTACAATGAGCAGTTCTTC
.	TRBV6-1	TRBJ2-7	.	CASSEVGLEQYF	TGTGCCAGCAGTGAAGTGGGCCTGGAGCAGTACTTC
.	TRBV12-3/TRBV12-4	TRBJ1-5	many	CASRWDNQPQHF	TGTGCCAGTCGCTGGGACAATCAGCCCCAGCATTTT
.	TRBV18	TRBJ2-1	few	CASSPGVNNEQFF	TGTGCCAGCTCACCGGGAGTCAACAATGAGCAGTTCTTC
.	TRBV4-3	TRBJ1-2	many	CASSQDPTDNYGYTF	TGCGCCAGCAGCCAAGATCCCACAGATAACTATGGCTACACCTTC
TRBD2	TRBV11-3	TRBJ2-1	.	CASSLGTLAGGSNEQFF	TGTGCCAGCAGCTTAGGGACCTTAGCGGGGGGGTCCAATGAGCAGTTCTTC
TRBD2	TRBV3-1	TRBJ2-3	few	CASSQGTSGSLKYF	TGTGCCAGCAGCCAAGGGACTAGCGGGAGCCTGAAGTATTTT
TRBD2	TRBV20-1	TRBJ2-1	.	CSADTAGTSGGYNEQFF	TGCAGTGCTGACACCGCCGGGACTAGCGGGGGATACAATGAGCAGTTCTTC
TRBD2	TRBV3-1	TRBJ2-7	.	CASSIITSSGGSYEQYF	TGTGCCTCCAGCATCATCACCTCATCGGGGGGGTCCTACGAGCAGTACTTC
.	TRBV4-3	TRBJ2-7	.	CASSQGRSQYEQYF	TGCGCCAGCAGCCAAGGCAGGAGCCAATACGAGCAGTACTTC
.	TRBV7-8	TRBJ2-3	few	CASSPLGVSDTQYF	TGTGCCAGCAGCCCTCTTGGAGTTTCAGATACGCAGTATTTT
.	TRBV29-1	TRBJ2-1	.	CSATPQGSNEQFF	TGCAGCGCCACACCCCAGGGATCCAATGAGCAGTTCTTC
TRBD2	TRBV11-1	TRBJ2-1	few	CASSLMGLAKYNEQFF	TGTGCCAGCAGCTTGATGGGACTAGCGAAATACAATGAGCAGTTCTTC
.	TRBV7-9	TRBJ1-1	.	CASSRLTGNTEAFF	TGTGCCAGCAGCCGTCTGACAGGGAACACTGAAGCTTTCTTT
.	TRBV4-3	TRBJ1-1	few	CASSQDLNAEAFF	TGCGCCAGCAGCCAAGATTTGAATGCTGAAGCTTTCTTT
.	TRBV5-1	TRBJ2-1	.	CASSLHGPNEQFF	TGCGCCAGCAGCCTCCACGGGCCCAATGAGCAGTTCTTC
.	TRBV5-1	TRBJ2-3	.	CASSLELGRRPSTDTQYF	TGCGCCAGCAGCTTGGAGCTAGGAAGACGACCCAGCACAGATACGCAGTATTTT
.	TRBV11-1	TRBJ1-6	few	CASSLLLDKSSYNSPLHF	TGTGCCAGCAGCTTACTACTGGATAAGAGCTCCTATAATTCACCCCTCCACTTT
.	TRBV6-2/TRBV6-3	TRBJ2-1	few	CASTQTPNIYNEQFF	TGTGCCAGCACCCAAACCCCTAACATTTACAATGAGCAGTTCTTC
.	TRBV25-1	TRBJ2-2	.	CASSGLPTGELFF	TGTGCCAGCAGTGGTCTCCCCACCGGGGAGCTGTTTTTT
TRBD2	TRBV20-1	TRBJ2-3	.	CSASRTRSVTDTQYF	TGCAGTGCTAGCCGGACTAGATCGGTCACAGATACGCAGTATTTT
.	TRBV11-2	TRBJ2-2	few	CASSPRAGTGELFF	TGTGCCAGCAGCCCTCGGGCAGGGACCGGGGAGCTGTTTTTT
TRBD2	TRBV6-1	TRBJ2-3	few	CASSAVGLAGVEYF	TGTGCCAGCAGTGCCGTGGGACTAGCGGGAGTGGAGTATTTT
TRBD2	TRBV7-2	TRBJ2-7	few	CASSSSGMAYEQYF	TGTGCCAGCAGCTCTAGCGGGATGGCCTACGAGCAGTACTTC
.	TRBV12-3/TRBV12-4	TRBJ1-1	few	CASRFRGGTEAFF	TGTGCCAGCAGATTTCGGGGTGGGACTGAAGCTTTCTTT
.	TRBV7-2	TRBJ2-7	.	CASRASGTGEQYF	TGTGCCAGCAGGGCGAGCGGAACGGGTGAGCAGTACTTC
TRBD1	TRBV12-3/TRBV12-4	TRBJ2-7	.	CASSPGQGVPYEQYF	TGTGCCAGCAGTCCGGGACAGGGGGTACCCTACGAGCAGTACTTC
.	TRBV4-2	TRBJ1-5	many	CASSQDHSYNQPQHF	TGTGCCAGCAGCCAAGATCACAGCTACAATCAGCCCCAGCATTTT
.	TRBV19	TRBJ1-1	.	CASSTGQTLNTEAFF	TGTGCCAGTAGTACCGGACAGACCCTGAACACTGAAGCTTTCTTT
.	TRBV5-6	TRBJ2-7	.	CASSYVGIYEQYF	TGTGCCAGCAGCTACGTGGGAATCTACGAGCAGTACTTC
.	TRBV5-5	TRBJ2-6	.	CASRLTASGANVLTF	TGTGCCAGCAGATTGACAGCCTCTGGGGCCAACGTCCTGACTTTC
TRBD1	TRBV15	TRBJ2-3	.	CATSTGGRGLQSTDTQYF	TGTGCCACCAGCACCGGTGGCAGGGGGCTCCAGAGCACAGATACGCAGTATTTT
.	TRBV6-5	TRBJ2-4	.	CASSYEITGKNKNIQYF	TGTGCCAGCAGTTACGAAATAACAGGGAAGAACAAAAACATTCAGTACTTC
TRBD2	TRBV7-2	TRBJ2-7	.	CASSYRVAGGYYEQYF	TGTGCCAGCAGCTATCGGGTAGCGGGGGGCTACTACGAGCAGTACTTC
.	TRBV4-2	TRBJ2-1	.	CASSQGGVRGYNEQFF	TGTGCCAGCAGCCAAGGGGGTGTTCGCGGGTACAATGAGCAGTTCTTC
TRBD1	TRBV5-1	TRBJ2-7	few	CASSLSDRGHEQYF	TGCGCCAGCAGCTTGTCGGACAGGGGACACGAGCAGTACTTC
TRBD1	TRBV29-1	TRBJ2-5	few	CSVEEGGRGQETQYF	TGCAGCGTTGAAGAAGGTGGCAGGGGGCAGGAGACCCAGTACTTC
TRBD2	TRBV5-1	TRBJ2-1	.	CASRDRLAGLLLNEQFF	TGCGCCAGCAGGGATAGACTAGCGGGATTACTACTCAATGAGCAGTTCTTC